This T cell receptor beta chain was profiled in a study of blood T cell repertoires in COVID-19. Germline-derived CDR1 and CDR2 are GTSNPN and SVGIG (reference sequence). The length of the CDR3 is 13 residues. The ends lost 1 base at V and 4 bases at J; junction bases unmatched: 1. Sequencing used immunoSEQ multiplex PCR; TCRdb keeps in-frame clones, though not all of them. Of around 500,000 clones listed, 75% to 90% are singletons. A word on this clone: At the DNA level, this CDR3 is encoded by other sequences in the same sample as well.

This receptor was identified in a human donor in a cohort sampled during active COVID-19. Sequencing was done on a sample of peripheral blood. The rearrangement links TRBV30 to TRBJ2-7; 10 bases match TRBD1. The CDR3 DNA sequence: TGTGCCTGGAGTGGGGACAGGGGTTACGAGCAGTACTTC. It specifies CAWSGDRGYEQYF. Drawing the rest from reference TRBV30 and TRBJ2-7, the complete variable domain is SQTIHQWPATLVQPVGSPLSLECTVEGTSNPNLYWYRQAAGRGLQLLFYSVGIGQISSEVPQNLSASRPQDRQFILSSKKLLLSDSGFYLCAWSGDRGYEQYFGPGTRLTVT.